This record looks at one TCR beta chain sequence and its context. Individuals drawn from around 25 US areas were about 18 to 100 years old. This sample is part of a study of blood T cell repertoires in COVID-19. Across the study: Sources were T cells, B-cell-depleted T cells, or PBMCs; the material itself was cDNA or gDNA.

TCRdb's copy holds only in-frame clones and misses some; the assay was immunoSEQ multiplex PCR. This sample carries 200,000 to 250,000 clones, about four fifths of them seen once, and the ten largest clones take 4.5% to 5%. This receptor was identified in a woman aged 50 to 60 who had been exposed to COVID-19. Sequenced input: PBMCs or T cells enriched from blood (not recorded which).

CDR3 nucleotides: TGCGCCAGCAGCGCGAGGCCAGATACGCAGTATTTT. Its translation: CASSARPDTQYF. The chain is built from TRBV5-1 and TRBJ2-3; D is unclear. V was shortened by 4 bases and J by 4 bases, with 7 bases between the two germline ends. The CDR3 is made up of 12 amino acids. Germline CDR1 is SGHRS and CDR2 is YFSETQ.